One sample yielded the 30 T cell receptor beta chains listed below, sequenced in a study of cytomegalovirus exposure and HLA in healthy donors. PCR primers comprised 60 Vbeta and 13 Jbeta primers. TCRdb keeps only in-frame clones here, not all; method: immunoSEQ multiplex PCR. The sample lists roughly 36,000 clones; about 67% were seen once. The sample comprised PBMCs. These receptor sequences come from a man aged 30-40 years in good health and CMV-seronegative.

V usage is TRBV7-6 and J usage is TRBJ2-6; D possibly corresponds to TRBD2 (5 bases). V shed 5 bases and J shed 2 bases, with 10 bases lying between them. The CDR3 is 15 residues long. Per the germline V gene, CDR1 is SGHVS and CDR2 is FNYEAQ. The CDR3 nucleotides are TGTGCCAGCAGCCGAGAGGGTCCTGGGGCCAACGTCCTGACTTTC. This gives the protein CASSREGPGANVLTF. The variable domain in full, with the rest retrieved from reference TRBV7-6 and TRBJ2-6, is GAGVSQSPRYKVTKRGQDVALRCDPISGHVSLYWYRQALGQGPEFLTYFNYEAQQDKSGLPNDRFSAERPEGSISTLTIQRTEQRDSAMYRCASSREGPGANVLTFGAGSRLTVL.

V usage is TRBV20-1 and J usage is TRBJ2-1, with a tentative D call TRBD1 (6 bases). The CDR3 consists of 11 residues. The V end was cut by 3 bases, the J end by 10 bases, with 10 bases between. CDR1 and CDR2 (germline): DFQATT, SNEGSKA (reference sequence). The chain's CDR3 is CSASGTIEQFF. The DNA for the CDR3 is TGCAGTGCTAGCGGGACAATCGAGCAGTTCTTC.

This clone occurred once. The chain links TRBV5-1 to TRBJ2-3; 9 positions match TRBD2. The V and J ends lost 6 bases and 1 base, in that order; junction bases with no gene match: 6. The germline CDR1 and CDR2 sequences are SGHRS and YFSETQ. The CDR3 has 15 residues. In nucleotides, the CDR3 is TGCGCCAGCAACCTTCGCGGGGGGGGCACAGATACGCAGTATTTT. The encoded protein is CASNLRGGGTDTQYF.

V is TRBV19 and J is TRBJ1-2; D gene unclear. Germline V gene lookup returns CDR1 LNHDA and CDR2 SQIVND (reference sequence). Trimming left V 10 bases short and J 1 base short, with 19 bases between. This CDR3 is 15 amino acids long. The CDR3 nucleotides are TGTGCCACCCTCGTATCGGAGGGTAGTAACTATGGCTACACCTTC. Translating it yields CATLVSEGSNYGYTF. The full variable domain, with the rest looked up from reference TRBV19 and TRBJ1-2, is DGGITQSPKYLFRKEGQNVTLSCEQNLNHDAMYWYRQDPGQGLRLIYYSQIVNDFQKGDIAEGYSVSREKKESFPLTVTSAQKNPTAFYLCATLVSEGSNYGYTFGSGTRLTVV.

The rearrangement links TRBV13 to TRBJ2-7; 10 bases are shared with TRBD2. Germline-derived CDR1 and CDR2 are PRHDT and FYEKMQ (reference sequence). The CDR3 has 15 residues. V trimming: 4 bases; J trimming: 5 bases; junction bases outside the gene matches: 8. The CDR3 is CASSSSGRVSHEQYF. CDR3 bases: TGTGCCAGCAGCTCTAGCGGGAGAGTCAGCCACGAGCAGTACTTC.

The chain has TRBV29-1 and TRBJ2-7; TRBD2 matches 13 bases. The CDR3 totals 15 residues. CDR1 is SQVTM, CDR2 ANQGSEA, per germline. Losses at the gene ends were 4 bases for V and 1 base for J; bases not matched to a gene: 4. The CDR3 sequence: CSVAPGLAGSYEQYF. The CDR3 DNA sequence: TGCAGCGTTGCACCGGGACTAGCGGGATCCTACGAGCAGTACTTC.

The gene calls are TRBV18 and TRBJ1-1; no clear D gene. Per the germline V gene, CDR1 is KGHSH and CDR2 is LQKENI. The CDR3 runs to 13 residues. V was clipped by 3 bases and J by 1 base, with 6 bases between them. CDR3 sequence (DNA): TGTGCCAGCTCACCTCAGGAGAACACTGAAGCTTTCTTT. Amino acids: CASSPQENTEAFF.

The rearrangement joins TRBV27 to TRBJ1-1, with a tentative D call TRBD1 (5 bases). Germline V gene lookup returns CDR1 MNHEY and CDR2 SMNVEV (reference sequence). The V gene lost 5 bases and the J gene lost 1 base, with 11 bases spanning the gap. The length of the CDR3 is 14 residues. CDR3 loop: CASSGHRSNTEAFF. CDR3 bases: TGTGCCAGCAGTGGACACAGGTCGAACACTGAAGCTTTCTTT.

The chain couples TRBV29-1 to TRBJ2-5, with TRBD1 as a possible D gene (5 bases). TRBJ2-7 matches the DNA end more closely, so the J call is doubtful. The CDR3 runs 14 residues. CDR1 and CDR2 from the germline V gene are SQVTM and ANQGSEA. The CDR3 reads CSALSPQGSDEQYF. Written as DNA, the CDR3 is TGCAGCGCTCTGTCTCCCCAGGGAAGCGACGAGCAGTACTTC.

The gene calls are TRBV5-6 and TRBJ2-5, with a weak D call TRBD2 (6 bases). Trimming removed 4 bases at V and 2 bases at J, with 18 bases between. Germline V gene lookup returns CDR1 SGHDT and CDR2 YYEEEE. This CDR3 has 16 amino acids. The CDR3 nucleotides read TGTGCCAGCAGCCCTGACCCAGCGGGCGTACAAGAGACCCAGTACTTC. Translated: CASSPDPAGVQETQYF.

This clone has just a few counts. CDR3 in amino acids: CASIGEGETQYF. For the CDR3, the DNA is TGCGCCAGCATTGGGGAGGGAGAGACCCAGTACTTC. V gene TRBV5-1 combines with J gene TRBJ2-5, with 7 positions matching TRBD2. The CDR3 is 12 residues long. After removal of 6 bases from V and 4 bases from J, the junction contained 3 bases not matched to a gene. Germline-derived CDR1 and CDR2 are SGHRS and YFSETQ.

This sequence joins TRBV10-1 and TRBJ2-1, with 7 bases lining up with TRBD1. Germline V gene sequence: CDR1 WNHNN, CDR2 SYGVQD (reference sequence). The CDR3 spans 14 residues. The V segment lost 8 bases and the J segment 4 bases; nucleotides outside the gene matches: 8. The CDR3 is CASAPGQRYNEQFF. The CDR3 DNA sequence: TGCGCCAGCGCCCCGGGACAGAGATACAATGAGCAGTTCTTC.

The chain joins TRBV2 to TRBJ1-6, with TRBD1 identical over 7 bases. The length of the CDR3 is 13 residues. Unmatched junction bases numbered 2, after V lost 2 bases and J lost 10 bases. CDR1 SNHLY and CDR2 FYNNEI come from the germline V gene. CDR3 loop: CASSETGQSPLHF. CDR3 bases: TGTGCCAGCAGTGAAACGGGACAGTCACCCCTCCACTTT.

This sequence joins TRBV19 and TRBJ1-1, with 8 nucleotides matching TRBD1. The CDR3 totals 17 residues. The V gene's germline CDR1 is LNHDA and CDR2 SQIVND (reference sequence). With V trimmed by 6 bases and J by 8 bases, 20 bases remained unmatched. The CDR3 sequence: CASRGRPGGIYYPEAFF. CDR3 DNA sequence: TGTGCCAGTAGGGGCCGGCCAGGGGGCATTTATTATCCGGAAGCTTTCTTT. The variable domain in full, completed from reference TRBV19 and TRBJ1-1, reads DGGITQSPKYLFRKEGQNVTLSCEQNLNHDAMYWYRQDPGQGLRLIYYSQIVNDFQKGDIAEGYSVSREKKESFPLTVTSAQKNPTAFYLCASRGRPGGIYYPEAFFGQGTRLTVV.

The chain has TRBV4-2 and TRBJ2-1; D possibly corresponds to TRBD2 (5 bases). The V gene's germline CDR1 is LGHNA and CDR2 YNFKEQ. The CDR3 covers 11 residues. Trimming left V 5 bases short and J 8 bases short, with 7 bases between. CDR3 nucleotide sequence: TGTGCCAGCAGCAACGGGGATGAGCAGTTCTTC. As protein: CASSNGDEQFF.

The chain has TRBV5-1 and TRBJ1-3; D uncertain. The CDR3 consists of 16 residues. CDR1 and CDR2 (germline): SGHRS, YFSETQ. V gave up 0 bases and J gave up 0 bases, with 10 bases separating them. CDR3 in amino acids: CASSLDRRASGNTIYF. The CDR3 bases are TGCGCCAGCAGCTTGGACAGAAGAGCCTCTGGAAACACCATATATTTT.

The chain is built from TRBV19 and TRBJ1-2; D may be TRBD1 (5 bases). The length of the CDR3 is 12 residues. Between the trimmed V and J ends, which lost 5 bases and 6 bases, there was a span of 10 bases. The germline CDR1 and CDR2 sequences are LNHDA and SQIVND (reference sequence). CDR3 in amino acids: CASSRRGDGYTF. The CDR3 nucleotides are TGTGCCAGTAGTCGGCGGGGGGATGGCTACACCTTC.

This clone came up a few times. This rearrangement joins TRBV10-1 to TRBJ2-3; perhaps TRBD1 as D (6 bases). Per germline, CDR1 WNHNN and CDR2 SYGVQD (reference sequence). This CDR3 has 17 residues. Trimming cost V 3 bases and J 1 base, with 17 bases left between them. The CDR3 protein is CASSDPEGVFGTDTQYF. As DNA, the CDR3 is TGCGCCAGCAGTGACCCTGAGGGGGTGTTCGGCACAGATACGCAGTATTTT.

The V call is TRBV28, the J call TRBJ2-3, with 7 positions matching TRBD2. The CDR3 is 15 residues long. CDR1 is MDHEN, CDR2 SYDVKM, per germline. Losses at the gene ends were 6 bases for V and 4 bases for J; bases not matched to a gene: 10. The CDR3 is CASSRIAGVSDTQYF. CDR3 bases: TGTGCCAGCAGCCGGATCGCGGGAGTTTCAGATACGCAGTATTTT.

The V call is TRBV5-6, the J call TRBJ2-2, with a weak D call TRBD1 (6 bases). This CDR3 is 16 amino acids long. V was pared by 4 bases and J by 5 bases, with 18 bases between. Germline CDR1 reads SGHDT; CDR2 reads YYEEEE. The CDR3 DNA is TGTGCCAGCAGCGGCGCCGGGACACCAACAACCGGGGAGCTGTTTTTT. As protein: CASSGAGTPTTGELFF.

The rearrangement joins TRBV25-1 to TRBJ1-4; D gene ambiguous. V lost 0 bases and J lost 2, with 7 bases in between. This CDR3 region has 15 residues. Looked up from germline, CDR1 is MGHDK and CDR2 is SYGVNS. The CDR3 coding sequence is TGTGCCAGCAGTGAATATGGGAGGACTAATGAAAAACTGTTTTTT. Residues: CASSEYGRTNEKLFF.

The genes are TRBV11-2 and TRBJ2-1, with 9 bases aligning to TRBD1. With 2 bases clipped from V and 5 bases from J, the junction kept 4 bases outside the gene matches. The length of the CDR3 is 15 residues. The germline V gene encodes CDR1 SGHAT and CDR2 FQNNGV. This CDR3 is CASSLRTGDHNEQFF. The CDR3 region has the DNA TGTGCCAGCAGCTTAAGGACAGGGGACCACAATGAGCAGTTCTTC.

CDR3 region: CASSSAGRENTEAFF. CDR3 bases: TGTGCCAGCAGTTCTGCAGGGAGGGAGAACACTGAAGCTTTCTTT. The gene calls are TRBV6-5 and TRBJ1-1; possibly TRBD1 for D (5 bases). Germline lookup yields CDR1 MNHEY and CDR2 SVGAGI. V lost 4 bases and J lost 1, with 13 bases in between. The CDR3 sequence is 15 residues long.

V and J are TRBV9 and TRBJ1-2; 7 positions agree with TRBD1. Trimming at V came to 10 bases and at J to 4 bases, leaving 10 bases not matched to a gene. CDR3 length: 13 amino acids. The germline gives CDR1 SGDLS, CDR2 YYNGEE. The CDR3 DNA reads TGTGCCCCCCCAGGGGGATGTTTCTATGGCTACACCTTC. This codes for CAPPGGCFYGYTF.

This chain connects TRBV5-1 to TRBJ2-3; D is unresolved. CDR1 SGHRS and CDR2 YFSETQ come from the germline V gene. The CDR3 is made up of 15 amino acids. Trimming took off 0 bases at V and 1 base at J, with 9 bases between the two ends. The CDR3: CASSLDYSGTDTQYF. Here the CDR3 DNA reads TGCGCCAGCAGCTTGGACTATTCGGGCACAGATACGCAGTATTTT.

This clone was recorded a few times. V usage is TRBV19 and J usage is TRBJ2-3; the match to TRBD1 covers 8 bases. With V trimmed by 4 bases and J by 2 bases, 8 bases remained unmatched. The CDR3 is made up of 16 amino acids. From germline, CDR1 is LNHDA and CDR2 SQIVND (reference sequence). CDR3 sequence (DNA): TGTGCCAGTAGTACCCAGGGGGCGGGCTTCACAGATACGCAGTATTTT. This gives the protein CASSTQGAGFTDTQYF. The full variable domain, in which reference TRBV19 and TRBJ2-3 provide the parts outside the CDR3, is DGGITQSPKYLFRKEGQNVTLSCEQNLNHDAMYWYRQDPGQGLRLIYYSQIVNDFQKGDIAEGYSVSREKKESFPLTVTSAQKNPTAFYLCASSTQGAGFTDTQYFGPGTRLTVL.

V usage is TRBV11-2 and J usage is TRBJ2-7, with 7 nucleotides matching TRBD1. With 5 bases clipped from V and 0 bases from J, the junction kept 13 bases outside the gene matches. Germline assignment: CDR1 SGHAT and CDR2 FQNNGV. The CDR3 runs 17 residues. CDR3 residues: CASSPLRRRDSSYEQYF. As DNA, the CDR3 is TGTGCCAGCAGCCCACTCCGGAGACGGGACAGCTCCTACGAGCAGTACTTC.

The V gene is TRBV2, the J gene TRBJ2-2, with 9 nucleotides matching TRBD2. This CDR3 contains 13 residues. Unmatched junction bases numbered 3, after V lost 7 bases and J lost 6 bases. CDR1 is SNHLY and CDR2 is FYNNEI in the germline V gene. CDR3 sequence reads: CASTLAGSGELFF. The CDR3 DNA sequence: TGTGCCAGCACCCTAGCGGGATCCGGGGAGCTGTTTTTT.

The chain links TRBV6-5 to TRBJ1-4, with 8 bases aligning to TRBD1. This CDR3 has 15 residues. With V trimmed by 5 bases and J by 4 bases, 6 bases remained unmatched. Germline V gene sequence: CDR1 MNHEY, CDR2 SVGAGI. In DNA form, the CDR3 reads TGTGCCAGCAGTCTGGGACAGGCAAATAATGAAAAACTGTTTTTT. Residues: CASSLGQANNEKLFF.

This clone showed up just once. This chain links TRBV6-1 with TRBJ2-7, with a weak D call TRBD2 (6 bases). The germline CDR1 and CDR2 sequences are MNHNS and SASEGT. The V and J ends lost 1 base and 0 bases respectively, with 16 bases between them. This CDR3 contains 17 residues. In DNA, the CDR3 is TGTGCCAGCAGTGAAGGGACCGGGGGAGTCCACTCCTACGAGCAGTACTTC. Protein sequence: CASSEGTGGVHSYEQYF.